Listed below are T cell receptor beta chains from one sample, sequenced in a study of shared clonotypes between healthy human individuals. The repertoire was sequenced with immunoSEQ multiplex PCR; TCRdb's copy has only in-frame clones and lacks some. The sample contains around 700,000 clones, more than 70% of which appear only once. The specimen sequenced was memory CD4+ T cells sorted from blood. All receptors derive from a woman younger than 45 in good health. Both conserved end residues are trimmed from each CDR3. The size of a clone is reported for some rows only, either as once, few or many, or as a class for expanded clones.

j_call cdr3_length v_call clone_size cdr3_aa
TRBJ2-1 12 TRBV27 . ASSPHDRYNEQF
TRBJ2-1 14 TRBV27 once ASSLFPSVYYNEQF
TRBJ2-7 13 TRBV2 . ASSVGLAGTYEQY
TRBJ2-1 12 TRBV19 . ASSLLEMYNEQF
TRBJ2-1 13 TRBV7-9 . ASSFRGASFNEQF
TRBJ2-7 14 TRBV28 . ASSLDYRENSYEQY
TRBJ2-3 12 TRBV5-1 . ASSYGTVGDTQY
TRBJ2-2 12 TRBV5-1 many ASLPGTNTGELF
TRBJ2-5 13 TRBV11-2 . ASSLSRGAGETQY
TRBJ2-3 14 TRBV7-8 many ASSSPGHYGTDTQY